The TCR beta chain described here comes from a study of CD8 T cells in Susac syndrome. A quantity of about 0.5 to 1 ug RNA underwent reverse transcription using random hexamers. TCRdb ran MiXCR on the immunoSEQ multiplex PCR reads and lists one entry per CDR3 protein. This table has 200,000 to 250,000 distinct CDR3 sequences, about 95% appearing once. J gave up 2 bases and V 2 bases, and 2 bases lay outside the gene matches. CDR3 length: 13 residues. CDR1 is DFQATT, CDR2 SNEGSKA, per germline (reference sequence). This clonotype was sampled from a human donor with Susac syndrome. The V gene is TRBV20-1, the J gene TRBJ2-5, with TRBD2 matching over 7 bases. The material sequenced was CD4+ T cells from PBMCs. The CDR3 DNA follows: TGCAGTGCTAGATGGGGGGGTCAAGAGACCCAGTACTTC. Encoded protein: CSARWGGQETQYF.